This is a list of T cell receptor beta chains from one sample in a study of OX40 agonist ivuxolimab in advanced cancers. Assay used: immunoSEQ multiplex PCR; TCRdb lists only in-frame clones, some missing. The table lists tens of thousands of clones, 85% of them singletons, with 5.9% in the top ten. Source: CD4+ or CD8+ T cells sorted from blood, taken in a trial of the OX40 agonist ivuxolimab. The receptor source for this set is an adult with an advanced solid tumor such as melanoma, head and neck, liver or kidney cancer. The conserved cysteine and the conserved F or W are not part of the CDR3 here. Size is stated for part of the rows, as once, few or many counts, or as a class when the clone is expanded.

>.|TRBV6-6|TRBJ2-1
ASSTTGLNEQF
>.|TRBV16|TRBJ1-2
ASSQFTGTGGAQTHYGYT
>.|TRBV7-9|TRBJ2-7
ASSLLLEREQY
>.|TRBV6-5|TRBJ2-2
ASSQQGTNTGELF
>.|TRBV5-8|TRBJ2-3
ASSPGLAGLTDTQY
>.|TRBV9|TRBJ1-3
ASSPRPVGGNTIY
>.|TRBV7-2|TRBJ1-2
ASSPDRANYGYT
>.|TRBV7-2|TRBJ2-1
ASSLARDFYNEQF
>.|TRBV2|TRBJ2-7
ASRVLAGGSYEQY
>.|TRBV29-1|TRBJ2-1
SVGTSGYNEQF
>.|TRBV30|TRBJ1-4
AWSPSNSATNEKLF
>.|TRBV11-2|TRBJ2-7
ASSPGSSYEQY
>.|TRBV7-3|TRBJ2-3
ASSLGQAGDRDTQY
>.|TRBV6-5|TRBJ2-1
ASSYSIGTLYNEQF
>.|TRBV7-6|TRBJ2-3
ASSLGAGKDTQY
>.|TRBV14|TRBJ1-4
ASSQVSDSHEKLF
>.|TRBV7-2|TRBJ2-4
ASSRWPQGADVENIQY
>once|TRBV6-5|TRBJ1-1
ASSPQYNTEAF
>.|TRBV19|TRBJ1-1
ASSTPTYRTEAF
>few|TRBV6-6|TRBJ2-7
ASSYSIGRRYEQY
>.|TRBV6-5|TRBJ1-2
ASSYGVGSGYT
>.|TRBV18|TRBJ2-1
ASSPLAGGGEGEQF